The following is a TCR beta chain sequence with its context. The V end was cut by 3 bases, the J end by 0 bases, with 8 bases between. Germline CDR1 is KGHSH and CDR2 is LQKENI. The CDR3 has 14 amino acids. These data originate in a study of OX40 agonist ivuxolimab in advanced cancers. The wider study: Melanoma, hepatocellular carcinoma, head and neck or renal cell cancer occurred in dose-escalation patients.

The study sampled blood at baseline, cycle 4 day 1, and cycle 7 day 1. Here immunoSEQ multiplex PCR was the method, and the copy in TCRdb shows in-frame clones only, minus some. The data contain over 65,000 clones, 84% of them seen just once; the ten biggest clones take up approximately 0.44%. The sample here was CD4+ or CD8+ T cells sorted from blood, taken in a trial of the OX40 agonist ivuxolimab. This TCR was sampled from an adult with an advanced solid tumor such as melanoma, head and neck, liver or kidney cancer. V gene TRBV18 combines with J gene TRBJ1-1; perhaps TRBD1 as D (5 bases). CDR3 coding DNA: TGTGCCAGCTCACCGGGACGGGTGAACACTGAAGCTTTCTTT. Its protein product is CASSPGRVNTEAFF.